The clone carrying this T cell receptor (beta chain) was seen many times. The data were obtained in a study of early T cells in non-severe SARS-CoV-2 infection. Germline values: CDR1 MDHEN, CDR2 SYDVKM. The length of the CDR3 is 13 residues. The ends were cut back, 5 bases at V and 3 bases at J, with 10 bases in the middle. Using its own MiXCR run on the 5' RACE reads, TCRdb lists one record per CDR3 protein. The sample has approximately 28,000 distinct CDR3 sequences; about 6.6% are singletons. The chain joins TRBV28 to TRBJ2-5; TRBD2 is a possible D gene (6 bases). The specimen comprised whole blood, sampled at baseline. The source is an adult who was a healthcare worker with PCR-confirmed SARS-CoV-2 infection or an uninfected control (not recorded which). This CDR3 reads CASSRTGEETQYF. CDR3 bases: TGTGCCAGCAGTCGGACGGGGGAAGAGACCCAGTACTTC. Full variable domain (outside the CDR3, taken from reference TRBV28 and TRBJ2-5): DVKVTQSSRYLVKRTGEKVFLECVQDMDHENMFWYRQDPGLGLRLIYFSYDVKMKEKGDIPEGYSVSREKKERFSLILESASTNQTSMYLCASSRTGEETQYFGPGTRLLVL.